This T cell receptor (beta chain) was obtained from a study of radiotherapy plus CTLA-4 blockade in lung cancer. Regarding the study as a whole: Following radiotherapy plus ipilimumab, tumor-derived TCR clones expanded in the blood.

Patients in the study, people with chemo-refractory metastatic non-small-cell lung cancer, received focal radiation plus ipilimumab CTLA-4 blockade. Some clones are missing from TCRdb's copy, which holds only in-frame ones; the method was immunoSEQ multiplex PCR. The repertoire includes over 75,000 clones, over 80% of them detected once, and more than 0.65% sits in the top ten. Trimming cost V 3 bases and J 3 bases, with 6 bases left between them. Germline lookup yields CDR1 GTSNPN and CDR2 SVGIG (reference sequence). The CDR3 consists of 11 residues. In the case of this clone: Its antigen is undetermined.

The specimen comprised peripheral blood, sampled from a patient treated with radiotherapy plus ipilimumab. The rearrangement joins TRBV30 to TRBJ2-7, with D unclear. The origin of this receptor is a human donor with non-small cell lung cancer who had stable disease on radiotherapy plus ipilimumab. CDR3 sequence (DNA): TGTGCCTGGAGCCACAACTACGAGCAGTACTTC. Translating it yields CAWSHNYEQYF.